This TCR beta chain originates from a study of PD-L1 blockade in urothelial cancer (dated 2017 in TCRdb). General notes on the study: All patients started therapy around 2014 and received atezolizumab 1,200 mg intravenously every 3 weeks. Pretreatment blood TCR-seq was available for fewer than 30 patients, at least one posttreatment blood collection was obtained for around 24 patients, and tumor TCR-seq was available for around 24 patients. Whole exome sequencing and RNA sequencing of pretreatment tumors were performed alongside TCR sequencing in the same patients. An ECOG performance status of 0 or 1 was recorded for the patients, and 0 to 3 prior chemotherapy regimens had been received by the patients. Durable clinical benefit was achieved by nine patients but not by the remaining 20. The study was an exploratory multi-omic analysis of somatic, immune and clinical correlates of response to PD-L1 blockade with atezolizumab in urothelial cancer. Pretreatment tumor samples, along with matched peripheral blood collected serially before and after atezolizumab treatment, underwent TCR sequencing. Twenty-five of 29 patients were identified as males with urothelial cancer of bladder origin, and a prior smoking history was reported by 18 of 29 patients. Blood samples gave median yields of around 150,000 T cells and more than 80,000 unique TCRs, along with a median clonality of about 0.084. Blood samples were analyzed at 3 weeks after treatment start (second dose) and at 6 weeks after treatment start. Durable clinical benefit meant progression-free survival longer than 6 months, and TCR features were also tested against progression-free and overall survival.

Points on this clone: Its cognate antigen has yet to be identified. Base qualities are not provided; no much larger clone lies one nucleotide away.

The germline V gene yields KGHSH for CDR1 and LQKENI for CDR2. V is reduced by 3 bases and J by 1 base, leaving a spacing of 11 bases between them. Including the terminal cysteine and phenylalanine, the CDR3 comprises 15 residues. Only CDR3 DNA is held: 45 bases, read in frame from base 1. Overall study results and their limits: Greater expansion of tumor-associated TCR clones in peripheral blood 3 weeks after the start of treatment was observed in patients with durable benefit (n ≈ 22, p = 0.022). Because of the small sample size (n of about 30) and the many exploratory analyses performed, the results are intended to be regarded as hypothesis-generating. A pretreatment peripheral blood TCR clonality below the median was linked to improved progression-free and overall survival.

What the time point label conveys for this sample: pretreatment peripheral blood. The cohort comprised more than 25 patients with locally advanced or metastatic urothelial carcinoma treated at Memorial Sloan Kettering on a trial protocol. Peripheral blood mononuclear cells were collected from each patient pretreatment and during treatment, giving between 1 and 8 total time points per patient. The Qiagen DNeasy Blood extraction kit was used to purify genomic DNA from total PBMCs and from tumor samples. PBMCs were collected pretreatment and during treatment, and were isolated and stored as previously described. Each PCR received spiked-in synthetic TCR analog templates so that absolute template abundance could be estimated from read counts. Using the immunoSEQ assay, TCRbeta CDR3 regions were amplified from genomic DNA with bias-controlled V and J gene primers. Sequencing of rearranged TCRbeta segments was performed at approximately 20X coverage. Regarding the original processing steps: Sequencing errors were corrected by clustering and CDR3s were annotated against IMGT to assign V, D and J genes. Only productive TCRbeta rearrangements were used in downstream analyses, excluding out-of-frame or stop-codon sequences. To compute clonality, Shannon entropy was normalized by the log of the number of unique productive sequences and then subtracted from one. Fisher's exact test with Benjamini-Hochberg correction, at a threshold of adjusted p below 0.01, was used to find clones that differed between time points or between blood and tumor. The table was pulled from immuneACCESS by TCRdb, which kept in-frame rearrangements only. Such tables lose some clones; where checked, under half of the loss comes from unresolved V genes, and the rest has no known cause. V, J and clone size reflect that table, while D and trimming were determined from the DNA. Across this sample there are approximately 56,000 clones, with less than 90% seen only once. Of the sample, 15% to 18% is held by the ten largest clones.

The rearranged segments are TRBV18 and TRBJ2-3; tentative D gene TRBD1, with 5 bases matching. This clonotype was sampled from a man aged 70 or older with urothelial cancer. The sample here was PBMCs, taken around atezolizumab (anti-PD-L1) treatment. The CDR3 protein is CASSPPRAGTDTQYF. The DNA sequence follows: TGTGCCAGCTCACCGCCCAGGGCCGGCACAGATACGCAGTATTTT.